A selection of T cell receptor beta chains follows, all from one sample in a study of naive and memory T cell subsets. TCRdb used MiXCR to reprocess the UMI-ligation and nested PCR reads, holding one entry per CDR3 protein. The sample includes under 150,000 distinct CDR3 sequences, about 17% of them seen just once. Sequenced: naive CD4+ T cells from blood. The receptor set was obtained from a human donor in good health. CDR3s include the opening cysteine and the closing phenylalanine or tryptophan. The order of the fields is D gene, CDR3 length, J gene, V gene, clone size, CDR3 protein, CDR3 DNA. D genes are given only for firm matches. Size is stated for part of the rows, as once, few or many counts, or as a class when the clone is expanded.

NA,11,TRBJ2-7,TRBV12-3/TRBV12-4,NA,CASRNTYEQYF,TGTGCCAGCAGGAACACCTACGAGCAGTACTTC
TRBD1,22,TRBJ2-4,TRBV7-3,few,CASSQTDRNRDRFSSAKNIQYF,TGTGCCAGCAGCCAAACCGATCGAAACCGGGACAGATTCTCTTCGGCCAAAAACATTCAGTACTTC
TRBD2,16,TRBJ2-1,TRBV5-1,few,CASSLVLAATYNEQFF,TGCGCCAGCAGCTTGGTTCTAGCGGCGACCTACAATGAGCAGTTCTTC
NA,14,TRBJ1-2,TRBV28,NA,CASSPNWLLHGYTF,TGTGCCAGCAGTCCCAACTGGCTTTTACATGGCTACACCTTC
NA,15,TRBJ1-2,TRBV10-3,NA,CAISHPPGGLVSCTF,TGTGCCATCAGTCATCCTCCGGGGGGGCTGGTCTCGTGCACCTTC
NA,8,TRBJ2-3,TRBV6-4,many,CASKGQYF,TGTGCCAGCAAGGGGCAGTATTTT
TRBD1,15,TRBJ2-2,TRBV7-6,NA,CASRLVTGVPGELFF,TGTGCCAGCAGGCTCGTAACAGGGGTACCCGGGGAGCTGTTTTTT
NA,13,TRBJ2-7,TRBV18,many,CASSFDVSYEQYF,TGTGCCAGCTCCTTTGACGTTTCCTACGAGCAGTACTTC
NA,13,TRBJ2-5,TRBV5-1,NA,CASSLSGWETQYF,TGCGCCAGCAGCTTGTCAGGGTGGGAGACCCAGTACTTC
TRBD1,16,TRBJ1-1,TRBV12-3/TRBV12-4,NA,CASIFSLTGGITEAFF,TGTGCCAGCATCTTTAGTCTGACAGGGGGCATCACTGAAGCTTTCTTT
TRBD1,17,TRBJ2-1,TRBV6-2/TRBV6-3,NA,CASSYPSGGRQYNEQFF,TGTGCCAGCAGTTACCCTTCAGGGGGCCGTCAATACAATGAGCAGTTCTTC
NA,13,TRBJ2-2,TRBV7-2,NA,CASSFLSGGELFF,TGTGCCAGCAGTTTCTTATCGGGTGGGGAGCTGTTTTTT
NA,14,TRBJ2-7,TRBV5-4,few,CASSLDVLTYEQYF,TGTGCCAGCAGCTTGGATGTCCTTACCTACGAGCAGTACTTC
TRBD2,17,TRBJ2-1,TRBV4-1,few,CASSQVKGLADYNEQFF,TGCGCCAGCAGCCAAGTTAAGGGACTAGCGGACTACAATGAGCAGTTCTTC
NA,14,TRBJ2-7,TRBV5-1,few,CASSFGGVAYEQYF,TGCGCCAGCAGCTTCGGAGGGGTTGCCTACGAGCAGTACTTC
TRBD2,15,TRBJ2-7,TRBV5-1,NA,CASRLLVAGEGEQYF,TGCGCCAGCAGGCTTTTGGTAGCGGGAGAGGGCGAGCAGTACTTC
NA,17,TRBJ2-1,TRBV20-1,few,CSARAPRGGSSYNEQFF,TGCAGTGCTAGAGCCCCGCGCGGTGGGAGCTCCTACAATGAGCAGTTCTTC
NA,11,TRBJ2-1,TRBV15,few,CATSKHNEQFF,TGTGCCACCAGCAAGCACAATGAGCAGTTCTTC
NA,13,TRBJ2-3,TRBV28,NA,CAITEGSTDTQYF,TGTGCCATCACGGAGGGGTCCACAGATACGCAGTATTTT
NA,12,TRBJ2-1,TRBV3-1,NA,CASSPQGYEQFF,TGTGCCAGCAGCCCTCAGGGTTATGAGCAGTTCTTC
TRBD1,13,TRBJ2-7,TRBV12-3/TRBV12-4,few,CASSVEGAFAQYF,TGTGCCAGTTCGGTAGAGGGGGCCTTCGCGCAGTACTTC
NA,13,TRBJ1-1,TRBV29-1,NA,CSTPGGGSTEAFF,TGCAGCACCCCCGGGGGGGGGAGCACTGAAGCTTTCTTT
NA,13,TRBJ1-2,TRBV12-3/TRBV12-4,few,CASSLVELYGYTF,TGTGCCAGCAGTTTAGTCGAATTGTATGGCTACACCTTC
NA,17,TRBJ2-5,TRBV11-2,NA,CASSPFLSKRIQETQYF,TGTGCCAGCAGCCCCTTCCTTAGTAAGCGGATCCAAGAGACCCAGTACTTC
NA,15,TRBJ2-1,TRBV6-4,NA,CATMPARDRYNEQFF,TGTGCCACCATGCCAGCCAGGGACCGATACAATGAGCAGTTCTTC
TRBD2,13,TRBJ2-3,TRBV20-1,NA,CSAPFLLAGVVYF,TGCAGTGCTCCTTTTTTGCTAGCGGGAGTGGTGTATTTT
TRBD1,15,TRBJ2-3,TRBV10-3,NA,CATKLTGGESDTQYF,TGTGCCACAAAACTGACAGGGGGCGAATCAGATACGCAGTATTTT
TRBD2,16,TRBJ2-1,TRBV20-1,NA,CSASSGSGGSYNEQFF,TGCAGTGCCAGCAGCGGTAGCGGGGGTTCCTACAATGAGCAGTTCTTC
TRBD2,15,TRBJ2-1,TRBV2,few,CASTGTSGGYNEQFF,TGTGCCAGCACCGGGACTAGCGGGGGTTACAATGAGCAGTTCTTC
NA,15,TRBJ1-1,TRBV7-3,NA,CASSHSIGEGTEAFF,TGTGCCAGCAGCCATTCAATCGGGGAGGGGACTGAAGCTTTCTTT
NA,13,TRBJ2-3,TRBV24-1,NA,CATGGASTDTQYF,TGTGCCACCGGTGGGGCGAGCACAGATACGCAGTATTTT
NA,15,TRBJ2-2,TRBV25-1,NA,CASSEGKQRTGELFF,TGTGCCAGCAGCGAGGGCAAGCAGAGGACCGGGGAGCTGTTTTTT
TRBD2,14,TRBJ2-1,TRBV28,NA,CASRGLAGGREQFF,TGTGCCAGCAGGGGACTAGCGGGAGGACGTGAGCAGTTCTTC
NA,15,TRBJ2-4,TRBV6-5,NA,CASRPGGSAKNIQYF,TGTGCCAGCAGACCAGGGGGGTCGGCAAAAAACATTCAGTACTTC
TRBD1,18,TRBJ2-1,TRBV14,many,CASSLSPARDRGRNEQFF,TGTGCCAGCAGCCTATCGCCCGCCCGGGACAGGGGAAGGAATGAGCAGTTCTTC
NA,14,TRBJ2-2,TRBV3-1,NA,CASSQGLSRGELFF,TGTGCCAGCAGCCAAGGGTTGAGTAGAGGGGAGCTGTTTTTT
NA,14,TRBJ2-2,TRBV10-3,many,CAMEPTGNTGELFF,TGTGCCATGGAGCCGACAGGGAACACCGGGGAGCTGTTTTTT
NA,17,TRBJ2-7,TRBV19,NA,CASSIGLTVPSSYEQYF,TGTGCCAGTAGTATCGGGTTGACAGTGCCAAGCTCCTACGAGCAGTACTTC
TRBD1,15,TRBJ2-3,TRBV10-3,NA,CAIRGTAHSTDTQYF,TGTGCCATCAGGGGGACAGCGCATAGCACAGATACGCAGTATTTT
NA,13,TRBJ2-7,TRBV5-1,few,CASSGMQTYEQYF,TGCGCCAGCAGTGGAATGCAGACCTACGAGCAGTACTTC
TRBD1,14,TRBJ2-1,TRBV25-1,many,CASSEDRATNEQFF,TGTGCCAGCAGTGAGGACAGGGCGACCAATGAGCAGTTCTTC
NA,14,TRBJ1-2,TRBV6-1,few,CASRELRDAGGYTF,TGTGCCAGCAGAGAACTCCGGGACGCGGGCGGCTACACCTTC
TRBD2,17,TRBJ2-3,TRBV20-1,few,CSVARGSGRRKGDTQYF,TGCAGCGTCGCCCGGGGTAGCGGGAGAAGGAAGGGAGATACGCAGTATTTT
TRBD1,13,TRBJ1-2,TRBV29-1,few,CSVGATGYLGYTF,TGCAGCGTCGGGGCGACAGGGTATTTGGGCTACACCTTC
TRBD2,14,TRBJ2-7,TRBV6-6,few,CASSPTSGRGEQYF,TGTGCCAGCAGCCCAACTAGCGGGAGAGGCGAGCAGTACTTC
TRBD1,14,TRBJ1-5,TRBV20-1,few,CSARDDRAFQPQHF,TGCAGTGCTAGAGATGACAGGGCTTTTCAGCCCCAGCATTTT
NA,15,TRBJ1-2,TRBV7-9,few,CASSLSRGPNYGYTF,TGTGCCAGCAGCTTATCCAGGGGTCCTAACTATGGCTACACCTTC